This record looks at one T cell receptor (beta chain) sequence and its context. This clonotype was seen a handful of times. Its antigen is currently not known. Base qualities are not recorded, but no much larger clone differs from it by a single base. Unmatched junction bases come to 8, with V trimmed by 1 base and J by 7 bases. The cysteine opens and the phenylalanine closes a CDR3 of 17 amino acids. CDR3 DNA is the only sequence kept; it has 51 bases, read in frame from the first base. The germline V gene encodes CDR1 MGHRA and CDR2 YSYEKL. The entry originates in a study of blood T cells in healthy people across ages (dated by TCRdb to the mid-2010s). About the investigation overall: Template switching captured roughly one uniquely barcoded TCR beta cDNA molecule per two T cells in model experiments. Age-related changes in TCR beta repertoire diversity were measured in the study by deep sequencing normalized with unique cDNA molecular identifiers. Using the same blood draw, the study looked at two additional independent replicas of 1 million unique cDNA reads for two donors, one aged 18 to 30 and the other aged 80 or older. Donors were grouped into four age groups: young (average approximately 15 years), middle-aged (less than 40), aged (roughly 67) and long-lived (just over 80). To avoid experimental bias, donors of different ages were randomly spread across the sequencing lanes.

Systemically healthy Caucasian individuals from Russia, some 40 in total and aged roughly 6 to 95 years, were included as donors. Each donor gave around 9.8 milliliters of peripheral blood, collected into EDTA-treated Vacutainer tubes. Ficoll-Paque density-gradient centrifugation was used to isolate PBMCs, with at least 7 million per sample. Total RNA was extracted from PBMCs with Trizol reagent, with at least 6 micrograms obtained per sample. Naive CD45RAhigh/CD27high T cell percentages were measured by flow cytometry on a PBMC aliquot from every donor. The full study reports these points: Because the CMV infection status of the donors was unknown, age-related changes in expanded clonotypes may potentially have been confounded. Bulk unsorted PBMC profiling prevented conclusive comparison of naive and antigen-experienced compartments. Total diversity estimates from one million sequenced T cells were considered lower bounds and underestimates. Compared with the aged group, the long-lived group had more naive CD4+ T cells, fewer expanded clones and increased TCR diversity, a pattern suggesting age selection. There was a strong correlation between observed TCR beta diversity and the percentage of naive T cells measured by flow cytometry. Observed TCR beta diversity per million T cells fell roughly linearly with age, and a significant reduction was already apparent by age around 44.

The library relied on 5' RACE. Sequencing was performed on an Illumina HiSeq 2500. A second PCR of about 7 to 12 cycles was run with a J-beta primer mix and a sample-barcoded 5' primer. A unique molecular identifier was introduced onto each TCR beta cDNA molecule by a template-switch 5' adaptor carrying 12 random nucleotides. Each sample yielded at least 2.5 million CDR3-containing paired-end reads. First-strand cDNA was synthesized from all RNA with the Mint cDNA synthesis kit, primed by a TRBC-specific oligonucleotide. All cDNA was treated with uracil-DNA glycosylase and then went through a first 18-cycle PCR with the universal primers M1SS and BC2_uni_R. Processing in the source paper ran as follows. Normalization of each sample was performed by random selection of 1 million high-quality reads, each carrying a distinct molecular identifier. Reads with shared molecular identifiers were discarded instead of being binned into consensus sequences. MiTCR, run with a Q25 quality threshold and the strictest error-elimination algorithm, handled CDR3 identification, clonotype clustering and error correction. Lower-bound total TCR beta diversity was estimated with a nonparametric unseen species model using Euler transformation. TCRdb reprocessing: public reads trimmed at Q25 with fastp, clones called with MiXCR, in-frame beta chains kept. A single entry per CDR3 protein holds the most common genes and DNA from its merged rows. The V and J calls reflect TCRdb's pipeline rather than the authors' work. In this sample the table shows approximately 1.5 million distinct CDR3 sequences, roughly a third of which occur a single time. Approximately 10% of the sample is taken by the ten largest.

This TCR was sampled from a woman aged 25-40 years in good health. Rearrangement joined TRBV4-1 to TRBJ2-1; 12 of the junction bases match TRBD2. Sequencing used blood. For the CDR3, the sequence is CASSQVPSGRAGNEQFF. The nucleotide sequence is TGCGCCAGCAGCCAAGTGCCTAGCGGGAGGGCTGGTAATGAGCAGTTCTTC.